These 4 T cell receptor beta chains share one sample of origin, sequenced in a study of CD8 T cells in Susac syndrome. RNA, at roughly 0.5 to 1 ug, was reverse transcribed with random hexamers. TCRdb reanalysed the immunoSEQ multiplex PCR reads using MiXCR and keeps one entry per CDR3 protein. The table includes some 96,000 distinct CDR3 sequences, approximately 95% detected once. The sample consisted of CD8+ T cells from PBMCs. Receptors originate from a human donor with Susac syndrome.

The J gene is TRBJ2-7, the V gene TRBV20-1; 14 nucleotides align to TRBD2. Germline assignment: CDR1 DFQATT and CDR2 SNEGSKA (reference sequence). V lost 0 bases and J lost 7; bases outside the gene matches: 5. The CDR3 is 15 residues long. CDR3 nucleotide sequence: TGCAGTGCTAGAGACCCGGGACTAGCGGGAGTTGAGCAGTACTTC. Translation: CSARDPGLAGVEQYF.

The chain uses TRBV27 and TRBJ2-1; TRBD1 aligns across 8 bases. The CDR3 contains 17 residues. Germline V gene lookup returns CDR1 MNHEY and CDR2 SMNVEV (reference sequence). J was trimmed by 4 bases and V by 2 bases; bases with no gene match: 10. The CDR3 loop reads CASSLRVGTGGYNEQFF. As DNA, the CDR3 is TGTGCCAGCAGTTTACGGGTTGGTACAGGGGGGTACAATGAGCAGTTCTTC.

The CDR3 sequence: CASSTREETQYF. DNA for the CDR3: TGTGCCAGCAGTACGCGCGAAGAGACCCAGTACTTC. The V call is TRBV6-5, the J call TRBJ2-5; D uncertain. The CDR3 contains 12 residues. The V and J ends lost 5 bases and 3 bases respectively, with 7 bases between them. Looked up from germline, CDR1 is MNHEY and CDR2 is SVGAGI.

The chain combines TRBV3-1 with TRBJ1-1; perhaps TRBD1 as D (6 bases). This CDR3 is 18 amino acids long. Trimming removed 0 bases at V and 1 base at J, with 18 bases between. In germline, CDR1 is LGHDT, CDR2 YNNKEL (reference sequence). The CDR3 DNA sequence: TGTGCCAGCAGCCAAGATGAGTTTAGGCGGACAGAGAACACTGAAGCTTTCTTT. Its translation: CASSQDEFRRTENTEAFF. Full variable domain (rest looked up from reference TRBV3-1 and TRBJ1-1): DTAVSQTPKYLVTQMGNDKSIKCEQNLGHDTMYWYKQDSKKFLKIMFSYNNKELIINETVPNRFSPKSPDKAHLNLHINSLELGDSAVYFCASSQDEFRRTENTEAFFGQGTRLTVV.